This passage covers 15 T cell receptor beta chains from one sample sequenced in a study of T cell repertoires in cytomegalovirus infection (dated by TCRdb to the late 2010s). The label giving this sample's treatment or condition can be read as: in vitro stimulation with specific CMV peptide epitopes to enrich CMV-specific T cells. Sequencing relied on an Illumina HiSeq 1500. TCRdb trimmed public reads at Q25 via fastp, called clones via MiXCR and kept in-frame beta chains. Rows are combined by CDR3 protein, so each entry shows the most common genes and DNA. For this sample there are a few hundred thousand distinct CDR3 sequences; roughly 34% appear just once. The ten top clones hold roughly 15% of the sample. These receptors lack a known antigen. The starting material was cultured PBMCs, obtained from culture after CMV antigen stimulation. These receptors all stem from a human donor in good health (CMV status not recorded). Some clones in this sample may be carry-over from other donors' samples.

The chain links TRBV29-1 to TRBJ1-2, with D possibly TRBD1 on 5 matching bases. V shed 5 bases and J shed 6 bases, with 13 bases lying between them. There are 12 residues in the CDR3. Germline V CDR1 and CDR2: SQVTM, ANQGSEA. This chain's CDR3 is CSVLAGSHGYTF. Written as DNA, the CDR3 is TGCAGCGTTCTGGCAGGGTCCCATGGCTACACCTTC.

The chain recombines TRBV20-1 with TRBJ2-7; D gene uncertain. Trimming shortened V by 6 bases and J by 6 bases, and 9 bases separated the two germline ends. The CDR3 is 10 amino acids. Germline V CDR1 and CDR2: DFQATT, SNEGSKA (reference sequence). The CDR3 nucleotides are TGCAGTGCGGAGTGGGCCGAGCAGTACTTC. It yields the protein CSAEWAEQYF.

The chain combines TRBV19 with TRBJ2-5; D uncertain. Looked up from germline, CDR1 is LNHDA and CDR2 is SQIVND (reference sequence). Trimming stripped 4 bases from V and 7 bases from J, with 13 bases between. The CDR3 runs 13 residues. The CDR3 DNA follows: TGTGCCAGTAGTACCGACCGCTCATTGACCCAGTACTTC. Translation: CASSTDRSLTQYF.

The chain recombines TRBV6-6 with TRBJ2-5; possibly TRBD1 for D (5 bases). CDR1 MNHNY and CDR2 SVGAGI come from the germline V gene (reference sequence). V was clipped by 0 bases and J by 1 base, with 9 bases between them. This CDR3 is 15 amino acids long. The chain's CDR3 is CASSYSGRVQETQYF. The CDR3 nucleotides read TGTGCCAGCAGTTACTCGGGGCGAGTCCAAGAGACCCAGTACTTC.

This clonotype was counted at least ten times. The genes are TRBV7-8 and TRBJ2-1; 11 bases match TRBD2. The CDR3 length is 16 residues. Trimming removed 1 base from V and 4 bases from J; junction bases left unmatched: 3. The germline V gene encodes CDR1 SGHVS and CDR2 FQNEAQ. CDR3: CASSLGVAGGYNEQFF. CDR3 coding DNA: TGTGCCAGCAGCTTAGGAGTAGCGGGAGGGTACAATGAGCAGTTCTTC.

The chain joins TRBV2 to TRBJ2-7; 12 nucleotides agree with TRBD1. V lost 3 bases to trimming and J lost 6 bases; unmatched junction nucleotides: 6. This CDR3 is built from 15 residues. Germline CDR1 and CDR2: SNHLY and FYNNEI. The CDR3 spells CASSEGQGAAREQYF. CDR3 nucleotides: TGTGCCAGCAGTGAGGGACAGGGGGCGGCTCGCGAGCAGTACTTC.

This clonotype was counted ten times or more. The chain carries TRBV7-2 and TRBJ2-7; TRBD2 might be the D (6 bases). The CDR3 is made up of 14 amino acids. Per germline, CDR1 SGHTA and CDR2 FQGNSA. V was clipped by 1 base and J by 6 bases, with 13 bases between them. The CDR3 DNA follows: TGTGCCAGCAGCTTAGGCGGGATCCAGCTCGAGCAGTACTTC. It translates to CASSLGGIQLEQYF.

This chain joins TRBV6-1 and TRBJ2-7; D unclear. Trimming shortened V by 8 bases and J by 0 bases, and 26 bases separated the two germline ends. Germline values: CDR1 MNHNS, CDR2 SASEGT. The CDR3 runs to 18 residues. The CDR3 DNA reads TGTGCCAGCGCCCCCGCAAGGCTCATCCACTTTAGCTCCTACGAGCAGTACTTC. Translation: CASAPARLIHFSSYEQYF.

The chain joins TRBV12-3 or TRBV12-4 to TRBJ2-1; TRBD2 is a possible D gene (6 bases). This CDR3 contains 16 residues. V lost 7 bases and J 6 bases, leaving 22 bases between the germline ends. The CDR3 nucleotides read TGTGCCAGCAACCAGGATAGCGGCCTGTTGGCCAATGAGCAGTTCTTC. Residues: CASNQDSGLLANEQFF.

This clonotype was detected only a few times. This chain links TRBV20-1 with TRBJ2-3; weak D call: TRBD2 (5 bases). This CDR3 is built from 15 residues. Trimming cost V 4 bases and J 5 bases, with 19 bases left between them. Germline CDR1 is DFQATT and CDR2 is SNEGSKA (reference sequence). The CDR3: CSAMEVFAGGDTQYF. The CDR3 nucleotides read TGCAGTGCTATGGAGGTCTTCGCCGGCGGAGATACGCAGTATTTT.

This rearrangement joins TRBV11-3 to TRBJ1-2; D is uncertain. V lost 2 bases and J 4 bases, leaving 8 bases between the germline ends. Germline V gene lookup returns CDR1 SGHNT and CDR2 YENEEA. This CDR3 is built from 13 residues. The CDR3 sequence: CASSLRVFYGYTF. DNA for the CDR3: TGTGCCAGCAGCTTAAGGGTATTCTATGGCTACACCTTC.

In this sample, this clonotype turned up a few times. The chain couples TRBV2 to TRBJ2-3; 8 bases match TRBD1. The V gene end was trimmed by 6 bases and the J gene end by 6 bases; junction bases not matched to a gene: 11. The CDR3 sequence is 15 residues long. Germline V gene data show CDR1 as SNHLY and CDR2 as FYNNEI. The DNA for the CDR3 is TGTGCCAGCAGGCCGGGACAGGCGAGCATTGATACGCAGTATTTT. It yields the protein CASRPGQASIDTQYF.

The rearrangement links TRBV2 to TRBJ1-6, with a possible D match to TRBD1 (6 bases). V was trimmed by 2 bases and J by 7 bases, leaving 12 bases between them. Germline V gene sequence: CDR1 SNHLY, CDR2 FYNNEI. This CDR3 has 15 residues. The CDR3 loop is CASSERGQGNSPLHF. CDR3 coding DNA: TGTGCCAGCAGTGAACGTGGGCAGGGGAATTCACCCCTCCACTTT.

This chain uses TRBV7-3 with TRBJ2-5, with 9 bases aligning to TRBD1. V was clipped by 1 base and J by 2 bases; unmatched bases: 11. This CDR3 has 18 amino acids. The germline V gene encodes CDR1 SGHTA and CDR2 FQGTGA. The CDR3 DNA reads TGTGCCAGCAGCTTAAGGGGCACGGGACAGGGACCACAAGAGACCCAGTACTTC. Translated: CASSLRGTGQGPQETQYF.

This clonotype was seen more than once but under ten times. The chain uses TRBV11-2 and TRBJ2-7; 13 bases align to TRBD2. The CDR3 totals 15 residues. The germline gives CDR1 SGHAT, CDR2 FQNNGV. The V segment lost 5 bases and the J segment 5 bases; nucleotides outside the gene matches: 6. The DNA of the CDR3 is TGTGCCAGCAGCCCACTAGCGGGAGGGCCCCACGAGCAGTACGTC. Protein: CASSPLAGGPHEQYV.